The clone carrying this TCR beta chain is termed medium-sized. The antigen remains undetermined. These data are taken from a study of PD-1 blockade in mismatch repair-deficient tumors. Every patient had mismatch repair deficiency by PCR or immunohistochemistry. Three pembrolizumab responders had their TCRs sequenced. Findings and caveats of the study: After pembrolizumab, tumor-resident clones rose rapidly, then generally contracted before radiologic responses.

The repertoire was sequenced with immunoSEQ multiplex PCR; TCRdb's copy has only in-frame clones and lacks some. The sample shows about 68,000 clones, around 80% of them seen only once. V gave up 0 bases and J gave up 7 bases, with 15 bases separating them. The V gene's germline CDR1 is LGHNA and CDR2 YNFKEQ. This CDR3 is 15 amino acids long. The V call is TRBV4-2, the J call TRBJ2-5, with D perhaps TRBD1 or TRBD2 (5 bases each). This receptor was obtained from an adult with mismatch repair-deficient cancer. This specimen was peripheral blood, taken 2 weeks after starting pembrolizumab. In DNA, the CDR3 is TGTGCCAGCAGCCAAGATAGGGACGGCGCAGGGACCCAGTACTTC. It encodes CASSQDRDGAGTQYF.